This TCR beta chain originates from a study of blood T cell repertoires in COVID-19. Across the whole study: From T cells, B-cell-depleted T cells, or PBMCs came the material, which was cDNA or gDNA.

Produced via immunoSEQ multiplex PCR; TCRdb's table is partial and in-frame only. The sample records roughly 150,000 clones, around 90% being singletons. After removal of 1 base from V and 7 bases from J, the junction contained 6 bases not matched to a gene. Germline CDR1 is SGHNT and CDR2 is YYREEE (reference sequence). The length of the CDR3 is 15 residues. Followed over time, Seattle patients had been enrolled while infection was active. Specimen: peripheral blood. The chain joins TRBV5-4 to TRBJ2-1; 9 nucleotides agree with TRBD2. The receptor was derived from a man aged 18-30 years with COVID-19, enrolled during active disease. CDR3 loop: CASSLISGSWNEQFF. As DNA, the CDR3 is TGTGCCAGCAGCTTGATTAGCGGGAGCTGGAATGAGCAGTTCTTC. Based on the CDR3 plus reference TRBV5-4 and TRBJ2-1, the full variable domain is ETGVTQSPTHLIKTRGQQVTLRCSSQSGHNTVSWYQQALGQGPQFIFQYYREEENGRGNFPPRFSGLQFPNYSSELNVNALELDDSALYLCASSLISGSWNEQFFGPGTRLTVL.